This TCR beta chain originates from a study of T-cell reconstitution after alpha-beta-depleted transplantation in children. CDR1 LGHNA and CDR2 YNFKEQ come from the germline V gene. J lost 2 bases, V lost 4 bases, and 10 bases had no gene match. This CDR3 comprises 18 residues. Preparing the TCRbeta library involved the use of unique molecular identifiers. TCRdb recomputed calls from the PCR reads with MiXCR, one row per CDR3 protein. The table includes about 830,000 distinct CDR3 sequences, under 20% detected once. The sequence was collected from a male patient aged 10-17 years who had a stem cell transplant for acute lymphoblastic leukemia, so the T cells may come from the graft donor. This chain connects TRBV4-2 to TRBJ2-3; 12 bases map to TRBD2. Sequencing used PBMCs, mostly from graft donor cells, obtained 360 days after TCRalphabeta/CD19-depleted stem cell transplant. The CDR3 sequence: CASSPLDGLAGYTDTQYF. The DNA for the CDR3 is TGTGCCAGCAGCCCCCTAGATGGACTAGCGGGGTACACAGATACGCAGTATTTT.